Ten or more counts support the clone carrying this TCR beta chain. Antigen specificity is unknown. This record comes from a study of T cells in Graves' hyperthyroidism and ophthalmopathy. Study results and caveats: A median 6.5 months before onset, the model predicted ophthalmopathy.

TCR beta CDR3 region amplification was performed from RNA transcripts. First-round RT-PCR targeting the TCR CDR3 was performed with the HTBI primer set. TCRdb re-called the multiplex PCR reads with MiXCR, one entry per CDR3 protein. Of more than 500,000 distinct CDR3 sequences in the sample, around 15% were seen once. Participants, patients aged 18 to 65, had newly diagnosed hyperthyroidism with a duration under 2 months. The PBMCs studied were ones that came from 8.5 to 10 ml fresh peripheral blood. The V and J ends lost 6 bases and 6 bases, in that order; junction bases with no gene match: 9. Germline values: CDR1 MNHNS, CDR2 SASEGT. This CDR3 region has 16 residues.

This receptor was obtained from a middle-aged woman with Graves' hyperthyroidism. The rearrangement links TRBV6-1 to TRBJ2-5, with 14 bases aligning to TRBD2. The sequenced sample consisted of blood. CDR3 DNA: TGTGCCAGCAGCCTGGAGGGGACTAGCGGGAGAAAGACCCAGTACTTC. Translated: CASSLEGTSGRKTQYF.